This T cell receptor beta chain originates from a study of cytomegalovirus exposure and HLA in healthy donors. Looking at the study overall: A data release that came early held 75 million to 85 million unique TCRs from HLA-typed donors.

This clone occurred a few times. Germline values: CDR1 SSHAT, CDR2 FNYEAQ (reference sequence). CDR3 length equals 16 residues. J lost 2 bases, V lost 5 bases, and 8 bases had no gene match. Researchers ran the PCR with 60 Vbeta and 13 Jbeta primers. The data were produced by immunoSEQ multiplex PCR, yet TCRdb's version contains in-frame clones alone and is incomplete. This sample yields 110,000 or so clones, of which over 70% are seen a single time; 11% belongs to the top ten. Sequences were obtained from PBMCs. The chain has TRBV7-7 and TRBJ2-2; 7 bases match TRBD1. The source is a woman aged 45 to 65 in good health and CMV-seropositive. This CDR3 reads CASSEQTGANTGELFF. The CDR3 bases are TGTGCCAGCAGCGAACAAACAGGGGCCAACACCGGGGAGCTGTTTTTT.